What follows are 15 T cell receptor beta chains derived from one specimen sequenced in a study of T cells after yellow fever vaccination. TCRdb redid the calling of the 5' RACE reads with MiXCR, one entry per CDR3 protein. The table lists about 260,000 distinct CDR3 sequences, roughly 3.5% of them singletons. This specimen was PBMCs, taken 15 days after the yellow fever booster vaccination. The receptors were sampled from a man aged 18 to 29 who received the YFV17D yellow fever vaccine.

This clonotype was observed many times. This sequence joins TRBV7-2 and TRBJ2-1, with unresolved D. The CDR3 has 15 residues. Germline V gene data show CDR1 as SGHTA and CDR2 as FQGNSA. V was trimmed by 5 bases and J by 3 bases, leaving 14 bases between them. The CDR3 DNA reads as TGTGCCAGCAGCCCGAACCCTAACCGCTACAATGAGCAGTTCTTC. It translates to CASSPNPNRYNEQFF. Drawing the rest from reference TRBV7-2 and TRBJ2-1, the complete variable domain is GAGVSQSPSNKVTEKGKDVELRCDPISGHTALYWYRQSLGQGLEFLIYFQGNSAPDKSGLPSDRFSAERTGGSVSTLTIQRTQQEDSAVYLCASSPNPNRYNEQFFGPGTRLTVL.

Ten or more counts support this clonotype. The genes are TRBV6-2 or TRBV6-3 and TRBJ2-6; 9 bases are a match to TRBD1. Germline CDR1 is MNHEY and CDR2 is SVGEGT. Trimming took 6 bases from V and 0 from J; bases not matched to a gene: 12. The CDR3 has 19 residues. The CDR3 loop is CASRTRYRGPGSGANVLTF. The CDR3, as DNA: TGTGCCAGCAGAACCCGCTACAGGGGGCCCGGCTCTGGGGCCAACGTCCTGACTTTC.

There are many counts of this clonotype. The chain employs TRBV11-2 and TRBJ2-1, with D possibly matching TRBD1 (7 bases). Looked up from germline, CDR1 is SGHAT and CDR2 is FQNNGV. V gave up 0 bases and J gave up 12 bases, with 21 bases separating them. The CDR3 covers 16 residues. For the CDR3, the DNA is TGTGCCAGCAGCTTAGATCCCGGGACAGTATGGGGAGGGCAGTTCTTC. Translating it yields CASSLDPGTVWGGQFF.

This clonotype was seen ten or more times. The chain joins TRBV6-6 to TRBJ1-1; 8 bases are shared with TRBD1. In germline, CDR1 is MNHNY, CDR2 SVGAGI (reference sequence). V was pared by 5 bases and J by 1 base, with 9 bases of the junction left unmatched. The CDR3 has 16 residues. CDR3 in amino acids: CASSPPTGDGNTEAFF. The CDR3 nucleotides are TGTGCCAGCAGTCCCCCGACAGGGGATGGGAACACTGAAGCTTTCTTT.

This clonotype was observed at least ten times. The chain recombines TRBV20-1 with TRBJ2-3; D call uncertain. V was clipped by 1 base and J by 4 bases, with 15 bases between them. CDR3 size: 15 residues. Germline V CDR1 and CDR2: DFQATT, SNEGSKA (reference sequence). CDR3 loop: CSARVAPGYSDTQYF. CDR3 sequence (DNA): TGCAGTGCTAGAGTCGCCCCCGGGTACTCAGATACGCAGTATTTT.

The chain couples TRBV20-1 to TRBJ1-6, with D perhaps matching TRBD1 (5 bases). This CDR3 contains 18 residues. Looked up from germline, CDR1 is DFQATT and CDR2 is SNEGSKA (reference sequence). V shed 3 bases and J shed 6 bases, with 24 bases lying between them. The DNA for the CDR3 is TGCAGTGCTAGGGTTACAGGTCTCAGAGGGCATTTTAATTCACCCCTCCACTTT. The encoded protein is CSARVTGLRGHFNSPLHF.

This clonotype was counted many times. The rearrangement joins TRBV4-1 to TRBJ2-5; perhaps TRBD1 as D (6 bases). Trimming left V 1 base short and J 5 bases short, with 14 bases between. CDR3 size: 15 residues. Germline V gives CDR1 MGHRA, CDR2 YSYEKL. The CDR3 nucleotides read TGCGCCAGCAGCCAAGCATTGGTAGGGGGTGAGACCCAGTACTTC. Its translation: CASSQALVGGETQYF.

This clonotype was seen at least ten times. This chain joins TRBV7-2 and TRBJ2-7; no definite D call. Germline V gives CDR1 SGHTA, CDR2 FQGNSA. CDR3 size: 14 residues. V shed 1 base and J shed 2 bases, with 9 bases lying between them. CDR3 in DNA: TGTGCCAGCAGCTTAGGGGTCGTTCCCTACGAGCAGTACGTC. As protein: CASSLGVVPYEQYV.

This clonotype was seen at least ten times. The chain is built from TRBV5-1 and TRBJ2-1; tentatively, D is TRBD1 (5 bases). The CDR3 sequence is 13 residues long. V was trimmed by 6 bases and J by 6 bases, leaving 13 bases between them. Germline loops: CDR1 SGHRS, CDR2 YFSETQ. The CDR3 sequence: CASTEGVSNEQFF. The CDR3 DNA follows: TGCGCCAGCACCGAAGGGGTGTCCAATGAGCAGTTCTTC.

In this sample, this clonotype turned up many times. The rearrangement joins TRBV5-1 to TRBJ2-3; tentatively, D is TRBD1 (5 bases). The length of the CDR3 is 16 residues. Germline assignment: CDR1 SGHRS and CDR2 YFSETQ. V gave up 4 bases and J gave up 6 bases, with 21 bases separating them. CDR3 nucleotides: TGCGCCAGCAGCCCCTTCCAGGGTCCCCTAGGGGATACGCAGTATTTT. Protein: CASSPFQGPLGDTQYF.

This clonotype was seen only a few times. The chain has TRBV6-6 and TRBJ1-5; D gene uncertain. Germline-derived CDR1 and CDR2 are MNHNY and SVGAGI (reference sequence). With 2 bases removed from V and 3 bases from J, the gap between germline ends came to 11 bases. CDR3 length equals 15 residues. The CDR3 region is CASSYPARYNQPQHF. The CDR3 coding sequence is TGTGCCAGCAGTTACCCGGCGAGGTACAATCAGCCCCAGCATTTT.

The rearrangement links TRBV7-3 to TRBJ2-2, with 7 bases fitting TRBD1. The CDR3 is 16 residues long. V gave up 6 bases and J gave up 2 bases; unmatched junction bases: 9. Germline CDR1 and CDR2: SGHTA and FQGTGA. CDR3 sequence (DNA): TGTGCCAGCAGTCTTACCCGGGACAGCAACACCGGGGAGCTGTTTTTT. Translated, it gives CASSLTRDSNTGELFF.

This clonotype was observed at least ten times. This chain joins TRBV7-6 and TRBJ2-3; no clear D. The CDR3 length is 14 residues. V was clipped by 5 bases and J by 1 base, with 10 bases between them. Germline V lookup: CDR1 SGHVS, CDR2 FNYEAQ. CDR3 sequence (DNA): TGTGCCAGCAGCGCGGTAGGTGGCACAGATACGCAGTATTTT. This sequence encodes CASSAVGGTDTQYF.

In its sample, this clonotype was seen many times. This CDR3 reads CASSTTRSPLHF. CDR3 nucleotides: TGTGCCAGCAGCACAACACGGTCACCCCTCCACTTT. J is TRBJ1-6 and V is TRBV28, with D hard to call. In germline, CDR1 is MDHEN, CDR2 SYDVKM. CDR3 length equals 12 residues. V was cut by 6 bases and J by 10 bases, with 10 bases left in between.

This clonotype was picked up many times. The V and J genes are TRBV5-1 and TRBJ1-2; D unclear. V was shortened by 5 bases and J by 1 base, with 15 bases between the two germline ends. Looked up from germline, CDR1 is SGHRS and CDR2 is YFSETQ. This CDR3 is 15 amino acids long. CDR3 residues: CASRQTPDNNYGYTF. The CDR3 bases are TGCGCCAGCAGACAGACACCCGACAATAACTATGGCTACACCTTC. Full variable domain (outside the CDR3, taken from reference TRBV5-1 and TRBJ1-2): KAGVTQTPRYLIKTRGQQVTLSCSPISGHRSVSWYQQTPGQGLQFLFEYFSETQRNKGNFPGRFSGRQFSNSRSEMNVSTLELGDSALYLCASRQTPDNNYGYTFGSGTRLTVV.